The 10 T cell receptor beta chains reported below all come from one sample, sequenced in a study of shared clonotypes between healthy human individuals. Here immunoSEQ multiplex PCR was the method, and the copy in TCRdb shows in-frame clones only, minus some. The repertoire has roughly 500,000 clones, roughly four fifths of them found once; the top ten carry 13%. Sequencing used PBMCs. These receptors originate from a woman aged 40 to 55 in good health. Some clones in this sample may be carry-over from other donors' samples.

Of note for this clone: The likely explanation is a read error, given a far larger clone one base away. This chain links TRBV7-9 with TRBJ1-1, with TRBD1 as a possible D gene (5 bases). Trimming left V 3 bases short and J 3 bases short, with 8 bases between. The CDR3 length is 13 residues. Germline assignment: CDR1 SEHNR and CDR2 FQNEAQ (reference sequence). Here the CDR3 reads CASSFWGDTEAFF. Here the CDR3 DNA reads TGTGCCAGCAGCTTTTGGGGGGACACTGAAGCTTTCTTT.

The gene calls are TRBV11-2 and TRBJ2-7; 9 bases match TRBD1. The ends lost 5 bases at V and 9 bases at J; junction bases unmatched: 17. Germline assignment: CDR1 SGHAT and CDR2 FQNNGV. CDR3 length equals 16 residues. CDR3: CASSGSVGQGETRQYF. CDR3 nucleotide sequence: TGTGCCAGCAGCGGATCCGTGGGACAGGGTGAAACTCGGCAGTACTTC.

This clone was seen a few times. The chain employs TRBV15 and TRBJ2-5, with 9 bases identical to TRBD1. Trimming cost V 3 bases and J 5 bases; bases outside gene matches: 7. Per germline, CDR1 LNHNV and CDR2 YYDKDF (reference sequence). This CDR3 contains 15 residues. CDR3 DNA: TGTGCCACCAGCAGCACAGGGGGCCCCGGGGAGACCCAGTACTTC. Amino acids: CATSSTGGPGETQYF. The full variable domain, completed using reference TRBV15 and TRBJ2-5, is DAMVIQNPRYQVTQFGKPVTLSCSQTLNHNVMYWYQQKSSQAPKLLFHYYDKDFNNEADTPDNFQSRRPNTSFCFLDIRSPGLGDTAMYLCATSSTGGPGETQYFGPGTRLLVL.

The rearrangement joins TRBV19 to TRBJ2-7; 7 bases are shared with TRBD2. The CDR3 has 14 residues. Germline loops: CDR1 LNHDA, CDR2 SQIVND (reference sequence). The V and J ends lost 0 bases and 3 bases, in that order; junction bases with no gene match: 2. The CDR3 bases are TGTGCCAGTAGTATAGACGGGGAGGGCTACGAGCAGTACTTC. Encoded protein: CASSIDGEGYEQYF.

This clone showed up just once. The V and J genes are TRBV25-1 and TRBJ1-5, with D perhaps TRBD1 (5 bases). This CDR3 has 16 residues. The germline V gene has CDR1 MGHDK and CDR2 SYGVNS. Trimming took 1 base from V and 2 from J, leaving 12 bases between them. The CDR3 reads CASSESEGPRNQPQHF. CDR3 DNA sequence: TGTGCCAGCAGTGAATCAGAGGGGCCGCGCAATCAGCCCCAGCATTTT.

The chain combines TRBV6-5 with TRBJ2-5; 7 bases line up with TRBD1. The closer fit of TRBJ2-7 to the DNA end suggests the J call may be wrong. The CDR3 is 14 residues long. Germline CDR1 reads MNHEY; CDR2 reads SVGAGI. CDR3 sequence reads: CASSRQGSDYEQYF. Written as DNA, the CDR3 is TGTGCCAGCAGCAGACAGGGTTCAGACTACGAGCAGTACTTC.

The chain recombines TRBV10-2 with TRBJ1-5; 9 nucleotides agree with TRBD1. With V trimmed by 5 bases and J by 6 bases, 11 bases remained unmatched. The CDR3 extends over 16 amino acids. Germline V CDR1 and CDR2: WSHSY, SAAADI. The CDR3 DNA follows: TGCGCCAGCAGTCCCATACCGGACAGGGGCACTCAGCCCCAGCATTTT. Protein product: CASSPIPDRGTQPQHF.

The chain carries TRBV10-3 and TRBJ2-2; 7 bases map to TRBD1. This CDR3 region has 15 residues. From germline, CDR1 is ENHRY and CDR2 SYGVKD. V was clipped by 6 bases and J by 4 bases; unmatched bases: 8. For the CDR3, the DNA is TGTGCCATCAGCGAACCGGGACAGAGCACCGGGGAGCTGTTTTTT. Protein sequence: CAISEPGQSTGELFF.

This clone occurred once. The same CDR3 can be traced to other DNA sequences in this sample. This chain uses TRBV5-4 with TRBJ2-5, with D unresolved. The germline gives CDR1 SGHNT, CDR2 YYREEE (reference sequence). Deletions cut 4 bases from V and 0 bases from J, with 7 bases between. The CDR3 is 13 amino acids. The CDR3 region is CASSGEYQETQYF. CDR3 in DNA: TGTGCCAGCAGCGGCGAGTACCAAGAGACCCAGTACTTC.

The J gene is TRBJ2-5, the V gene TRBV5-1, with D perhaps TRBD2 (6 bases). The CDR3 extends over 14 amino acids. The V end was cut by 4 bases, the J end by 5 bases, with 15 bases between. Germline-derived CDR1 and CDR2 are SGHRS and YFSETQ. CDR3 region: CASSSSGVGETQYF. CDR3 sequence (DNA): TGCGCCAGCAGCAGTTCGGGGGTCGGGGAGACCCAGTACTTC.